The 27 T cell receptor beta chains below come from one sample, sequenced in a study of patients and donors after allogeneic stem cell transplantation. Each CDR3 protein gets one entry after TCRdb re-called the RT-PCR reads with MiXCR. The sample has about 210,000 distinct CDR3 sequences, 38% seen once; the top ten hold 9.5% to 13%. Sequenced input: blood, either unsorted or a sorted T cell fraction (not recorded which). These receptors came from a human donor who was either an allogeneic HSCT recipient or a stem cell or donor lymphocyte infusion donor (not recorded which). It is not recorded whose cells these are; they may come from a transplant donor.

This clonotype was detected only a few times. V is TRBV6-6 and J is TRBJ2-7; tentatively, D is TRBD1 or TRBD2 (5 bases each). The V end was cut by 0 bases, the J end by 10 bases, with 13 bases between. Germline V lookup: CDR1 MNHNY, CDR2 SVGAGI (reference sequence). CDR3 size: 13 residues. CDR3 sequence: CASSYSKRGPQYF. The CDR3 bases are TGTGCCAGCAGTTACTCGAAACGGGGACCACAGTACTTC.

This clonotype was seen a handful of times. The chain employs TRBV5-1 and TRBJ2-2; no definite D call. The CDR3 is made up of 15 amino acids. Germline CDR1 reads SGHRS; CDR2 reads YFSETQ. V lost 4 bases and J 3 bases, leaving 13 bases between the germline ends. The CDR3 loop reads CASSVRVGDTGELFF. CDR3 bases: TGCGCCAGCAGCGTACGGGTCGGCGACACCGGGGAGCTGTTTTTT.

The rearrangement links TRBV5-1 to TRBJ1-1; D ambiguous. This CDR3 region has 13 residues. Germline V lookup: CDR1 SGHRS, CDR2 YFSETQ. Trimming shortened V by 5 bases and J by 0 bases, and 8 bases separated the two germline ends. The CDR3 is CASSAAMNTEAFF. The CDR3 DNA follows: TGCGCCAGCAGTGCGGCTATGAACACTGAAGCTTTCTTT.

The V and J genes are TRBV29-1 and TRBJ1-2; D ambiguous. The CDR3 contains 10 residues. V shed 4 bases and J shed 8 bases, with 8 bases lying between them. Per the germline V gene, CDR1 is SQVTM and CDR2 is ANQGSEA. CDR3 DNA: TGCAGCGTTGGTGGGAACGGCTACACCTTC. This translates into CSVGGNGYTF.

The table lists this clonotype with a few counts. The chain employs TRBV12-3 or TRBV12-4 and TRBJ2-2; D remains ambiguous. V shed 2 bases and J shed 1 base, with 11 bases lying between them. This CDR3 has 16 residues. The CDR3 is CASSLFIAGNTGELFF. The CDR3 DNA follows: TGTGCCAGCAGTTTATTTATTGCAGGGAACACCGGGGAGCTGTTTTTT.

The chain joins TRBV29-1 to TRBJ1-1, with a tentative D call TRBD1 (5 bases). Per the germline V gene, CDR1 is SQVTM and CDR2 is ANQGSEA. Trimming pared 1 base from V and 1 base from J, leaving 7 bases between. The CDR3 has 13 residues. This CDR3 is CSVEVGANTEAFF. Written as DNA, the CDR3 is TGCAGCGTTGAAGTTGGGGCGAACACTGAAGCTTTCTTT.

The rearrangement uses TRBV11-1 and TRBJ1-1; TRBD1 matches at 7 bases. Germline CDR1 reads SGHAT; CDR2 reads FQDESV (reference sequence). J was trimmed by 13 bases and V by 5 bases; bases with no gene match: 13. The CDR3 extends over 13 amino acids. The chain's CDR3 is CASSLRDSLLGFF. CDR3 sequence (DNA): TGTGCCAGCAGCCTGCGGGACAGTCTTCTGGGTTTCTTT.

The chain combines TRBV29-1 with TRBJ1-2; D is unresolved. Germline V gene lookup returns CDR1 SQVTM and CDR2 ANQGSEA. This CDR3 contains 13 residues. Trimming took 5 bases from V and 6 from J, leaving 16 bases between them. CDR3 DNA: TGCAGCGTTATGGGAGGAGTTTGGAATGGCTACACCTTC. It encodes CSVMGGVWNGYTF.

The DNA of the CDR3 is TGTGCCAACTCGCCCGGGACTGCCCCCAACGAGCAGTTCTTC. This sequence encodes CANSPGTAPNEQFF. This rearrangement joins TRBV5-4 to TRBJ2-1, with D possibly being TRBD2 (6 bases). V was clipped by 9 bases and J by 10 bases, with 23 bases between them. Germline CDR1 is SGHNT and CDR2 is YYREEE (reference sequence). The CDR3 is 14 amino acids.

This chain connects TRBV20-1 to TRBJ1-4, with 8 bases aligning to TRBD1. The junction had 11 bases not matched to a gene; V was cut back by 5 bases and J by 0 bases. There are 17 residues in the CDR3. The germline V gene has CDR1 DFQATT and CDR2 SNEGSKA (reference sequence). CDR3 sequence reads: CSAARTGRPTTNEKLFF. DNA of the CDR3: TGCAGTGCTGCCCGGACAGGGAGGCCGACAACTAATGAAAAACTGTTTTTT.

This clonotype appeared a few times. The J gene is TRBJ1-2, the V gene TRBV20-1; 7 nucleotides line up with TRBD1. The V gene's germline CDR1 is DFQATT and CDR2 SNEGSKA (reference sequence). Trimming cost V 5 bases and J 8 bases; bases outside gene matches: 8. The CDR3 contains 12 residues. This CDR3 is CSASTGFYGYTF. CDR3 nucleotide sequence: TGCAGTGCTTCGACAGGGTTTTACGGCTACACCTTC.

In this sample, this clonotype turned up a few times. The rearrangement links TRBV29-1 to TRBJ2-2; D not certain. Per germline, CDR1 SQVTM and CDR2 ANQGSEA. The CDR3 runs 13 residues. Deletions cut 4 bases from V and 1 base from J, with 7 bases between. In nucleotides, the CDR3 is TGCAGCGTTGGACCGAAGAACACCGGGGAGCTGTTTTTT. Translating it yields CSVGPKNTGELFF.

This chain links TRBV7-9 with TRBJ2-1; D call uncertain. V gave up 1 base and J gave up 10 bases, with 8 bases separating them. Germline-derived CDR1 and CDR2 are SEHNR and FQNEAQ (reference sequence). The CDR3 has 12 residues. The CDR3 DNA follows: TGTGCCAGCAGCTTAGGACTTCCGGAGCAGTTCTTC. Protein product: CASSLGLPEQFF.

The J gene is TRBJ1-4, the V gene TRBV5-1; 7 bases agree with TRBD1. Unmatched junction bases numbered 7, after V lost 3 bases and J lost 5 bases. Looked up from germline, CDR1 is SGHRS and CDR2 is YFSETQ. The CDR3 length is 15 residues. The CDR3 loop reads CASSSQGWGNEKLFF. In DNA, the CDR3 is TGCGCCAGCAGCTCACAGGGGTGGGGGAATGAAAAACTGTTTTTT. The full variable domain, with the rest looked up from reference TRBV5-1 and TRBJ1-4, is KAGVTQTPRYLIKTRGQQVTLSCSPISGHRSVSWYQQTPGQGLQFLFEYFSETQRNKGNFPGRFSGRQFSNSRSEMNVSTLELGDSALYLCASSSQGWGNEKLFFGSGTQLSVL.

The gene calls are TRBV15 and TRBJ1-4; D unresolved. This CDR3 is 16 amino acids long. The germline V gene encodes CDR1 LNHNV and CDR2 YYDKDF (reference sequence). The V end lost 4 bases, the J end lost 2 bases, and 14 bases lay between the germline ends. The CDR3 nucleotides read TGTGCCACCAGCACCACTTTTTTGGGGACTAATGAAAAACTGTTTTTT. It encodes CATSTTFLGTNEKLFF.

The chain links TRBV15 to TRBJ2-5; 9 nucleotides match TRBD2. The CDR3 is 16 residues long. From germline, CDR1 is LNHNV and CDR2 YYDKDF (reference sequence). J was trimmed by 3 bases and V by 5 bases; bases with no gene match: 10. CDR3 nucleotides: TGTGCCACCAGCTGGGGGCCGGGACTAGCAGAAGAGACCCAGTACTTC. Its protein is CATSWGPGLAEETQYF.

In DNA, the CDR3 is TGTGCCAGCAGCTCCCGCCAAGAGACCCAGTACTTC. Translated, it gives CASSSRQETQYF. V is TRBV9 and J is TRBJ2-5; D unclear. The CDR3 length is 12 residues. Per the germline V gene, CDR1 is SGDLS and CDR2 is YYNGEE. Trimming removed 4 bases at V and 1 base at J, with 5 bases between.

V is TRBV12-3 or TRBV12-4 and J is TRBJ1-5; D is possibly TRBD1 (5 bases). The CDR3 extends over 15 amino acids. Trimming stripped 5 bases from V and 5 bases from J, with 16 bases between. The chain's CDR3 is CASSLARVSDQPQHF. CDR3 nucleotides: TGTGCCAGCAGTCTCGCCAGGGTCTCCGATCAGCCCCAGCATTTT.

This chain connects TRBV5-5 to TRBJ2-5; 13 positions match TRBD2. The germline V gene encodes CDR1 SGHKS and CDR2 YYEKEE (reference sequence). J was trimmed by 3 bases and V by 3 bases; bases with no gene match: 5. The CDR3 contains 16 residues. The DNA for the CDR3 is TGTGCCAGCAGCTCCCGGACTAGCGGGGGAAAAGAGACCCAGTACTTC. Its translation: CASSSRTSGGKETQYF. The full variable domain, its missing parts supplied by reference TRBV5-5 and TRBJ2-5, is DAGVTQSPTHLIKTRGQQVTLRCSPISGHKSVSWYQQVLGQGPQFIFQYYEKEERGRGNFPDRFSARQFPNYSSELNVNALLLGDSALYLCASSSRTSGGKETQYFGPGTRLLVL.

V and J are TRBV10-3 and TRBJ1-1; D gene uncertain. The CDR3 has 11 residues. CDR1 ENHRY and CDR2 SYGVKD come from the germline V gene. V lost 3 bases and J 5 bases, leaving 4 bases between the germline ends. The CDR3 region has the DNA TGTGCCATCAGTGATGGAACTGAAGCTTTCTTT. Translation: CAISDGTEAFF.

This rearrangement joins TRBV2 to TRBJ2-3; 8 nucleotides match TRBD2. The V gene's germline CDR1 is SNHLY and CDR2 FYNNEI. Trimming took 6 bases from V and 1 from J; bases not matched to a gene: 3. The CDR3 has 14 amino acids. CDR3 sequence (DNA): TGTGCCAGCAGGCGGGGGGCCGGCACAGATACGCAGTATTTT. This sequence encodes CASRRGAGTDTQYF.

The chain links TRBV10-2 to TRBJ1-1, with D possibly being TRBD1 (6 bases). With 8 bases removed from V and 5 bases from J, the gap between germline ends came to 15 bases. This CDR3 comprises 13 residues. Germline CDR1 WSHSY, CDR2 SAAADI. CDR3 protein: CASLKQGRTEAFF. Here the CDR3 DNA reads TGCGCCAGCCTGAAGCAGGGGAGGACTGAAGCTTTCTTT.

The chain employs TRBV12-3 or TRBV12-4 and TRBJ1-2; no clear D. The CDR3 loop spans 14 amino acids. V gave up 2 bases and J gave up 0 bases, with 7 bases separating them. The CDR3 DNA is TGTGCCAGCAGTTTACTCCTTTCTAACTATGGCTACACCTTC. Its translation is CASSLLLSNYGYTF.

The chain uses TRBV6-5 and TRBJ2-7, with D perhaps matching TRBD2 (6 bases). CDR3 size: 14 residues. Germline V gene data show CDR1 as MNHEY and CDR2 as SVGAGI. The V end lost 3 bases, the J end lost 0 bases, and 9 bases lay between the germline ends. For the CDR3, the DNA is TGTGCCAGCAGTTATGGAGGGGTCTCCTACGAGCAGTACTTC. Encoded protein: CASSYGGVSYEQYF.

V and J are TRBV5-1 and TRBJ1-1; possible D gene TRBD1, 6 bases. CDR3 length: 17 residues. Per germline, CDR1 SGHRS and CDR2 YFSETQ. The ends were cut back, 2 bases at V and 5 bases at J, with 22 bases in the middle. CDR3 in amino acids: CASSFESGALRGTEAFF. CDR3 nucleotides: TGCGCCAGCAGCTTCGAATCCGGGGCTCTCAGGGGAACTGAAGCTTTCTTT.

The rearrangement links TRBV12-3 or TRBV12-4 to TRBJ1-2, with D unclear. The V end was cut by 2 bases, the J end by 4 bases, with 8 bases between. The CDR3 has 13 residues. The chain's CDR3 is CASSLWHPYGYTF. For the CDR3, the DNA is TGTGCCAGCAGTTTATGGCACCCCTATGGCTACACCTTC.

This sequence joins TRBV7-3 and TRBJ1-2; 9 bases are a match to TRBD1. CDR1 is SGHTA, CDR2 FQGTGA, per germline. V shed 3 bases, J shed 6 bases, and the junction held 8 bases outside the gene matches. The CDR3 has 15 amino acids. The CDR3 sequence is CASSLFGTGMNGYTF. The CDR3 coding sequence is TGTGCCAGCAGCTTGTTTGGGACAGGGATGAATGGCTACACCTTC.